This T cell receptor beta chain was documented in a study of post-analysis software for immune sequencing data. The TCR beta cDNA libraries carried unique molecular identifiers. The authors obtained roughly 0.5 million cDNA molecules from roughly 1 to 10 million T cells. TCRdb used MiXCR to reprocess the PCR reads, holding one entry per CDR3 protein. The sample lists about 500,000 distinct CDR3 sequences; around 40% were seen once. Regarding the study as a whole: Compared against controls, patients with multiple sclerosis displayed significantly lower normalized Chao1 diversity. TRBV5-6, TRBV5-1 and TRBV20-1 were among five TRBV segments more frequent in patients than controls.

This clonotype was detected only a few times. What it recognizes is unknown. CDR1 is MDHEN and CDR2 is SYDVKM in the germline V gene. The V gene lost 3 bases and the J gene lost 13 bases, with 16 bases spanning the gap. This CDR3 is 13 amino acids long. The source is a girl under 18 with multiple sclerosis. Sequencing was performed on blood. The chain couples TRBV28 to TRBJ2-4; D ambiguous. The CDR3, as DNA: TGTGCCAGCAGTTTTCCCCTAGGACCGCCCCAGTACTTC. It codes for CASSFPLGPPQYF.